This T cell receptor (beta chain) came from a study of vaccination and CD4 T cells after COVID-19. At the level of the study: Six males and four females constituted the convalescent cohort, two of whom were Hispanic. Treatment of control cultures consisted of a CEFX pool, an HIV-1 Nef pool, or no peptide.

V dropped 4 bases and J dropped 5; count of bases not matched to a gene: 12. The CDR3 is made up of 16 amino acids. Germline CDR1 reads KGHDR; CDR2 reads SFDVKD. The Oncomine TCR Beta short-read assay was applied to DNA of cultured CD4+ T cells. Scientists extracted genomic DNA from CD4+ T cells grown in culture. TCRdb called the PCR reads again in MiXCR, with one record for every CDR3 protein. The sample consists of approximately 19,000 distinct CDR3 sequences, around half of them appearing once. The sample's treatment: approximately 9-day PBMC culture with coronavirus spike peptide pools or control peptides (ViraFEST assay). ViraFEST stimulated the growth of antigen-specific T cells using peptide pools and subsequently profiled their TCRs by sequencing. On this clonotype itself: The antigen remains unidentified.

This TCR came from a human donor who had recovered from COVID-19. The sequencing used CD4+ T cells from blood, cultured in vitro, collected after SARS-CoV-2 vaccination. The chain joins TRBV24-1 to TRBJ2-7; 8 bases fit TRBD1. The CDR3, as DNA: TGTGCCACCAGTGACCCAGGGACAGGTCACGAAGACGAGCAGTACTTC. Amino acid sequence: CATSDPGTGHEDEQYF.